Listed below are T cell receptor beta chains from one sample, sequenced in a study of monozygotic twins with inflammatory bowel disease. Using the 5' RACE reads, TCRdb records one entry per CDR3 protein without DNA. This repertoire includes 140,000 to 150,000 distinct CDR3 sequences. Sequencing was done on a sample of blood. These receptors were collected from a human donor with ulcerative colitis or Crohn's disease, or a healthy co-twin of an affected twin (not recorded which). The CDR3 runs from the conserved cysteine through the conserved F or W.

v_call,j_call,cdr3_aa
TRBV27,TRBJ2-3,CASSLGGSGTDTQYF
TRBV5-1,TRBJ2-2,CASSLGRRDSRTGELFF
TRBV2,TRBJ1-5,CASGKTGDPNQPQHF
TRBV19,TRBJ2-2,CASKAGTANTGELFF
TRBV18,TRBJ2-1,CASSSGTDNEQFF
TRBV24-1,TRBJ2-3,CATSDYGTGVTDTQYF
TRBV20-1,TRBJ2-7,CSARGESSAVSF
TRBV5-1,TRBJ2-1,CASSSLAGRLGNEQFF
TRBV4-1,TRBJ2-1,CASSPLGRGGYEQFF
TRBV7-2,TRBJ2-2,CASSPQGNTGELFF
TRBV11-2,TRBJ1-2,CASSLNTDYGYTF
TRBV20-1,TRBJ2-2,CSGSWSGTEELFF
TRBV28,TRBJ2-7,CASRLSGNDAYEQYF
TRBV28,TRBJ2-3,CASSWTRPTTDTQYF
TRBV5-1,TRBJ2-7,CASSWGQASSYEQYF
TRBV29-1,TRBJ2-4,CSVKTGGPKNIQYF
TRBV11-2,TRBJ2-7,CASSLGAGVGYEQYF
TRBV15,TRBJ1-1,CATSRDGDRAKNTEAFF
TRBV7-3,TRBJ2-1,CASSSRDRVGYNEQFF